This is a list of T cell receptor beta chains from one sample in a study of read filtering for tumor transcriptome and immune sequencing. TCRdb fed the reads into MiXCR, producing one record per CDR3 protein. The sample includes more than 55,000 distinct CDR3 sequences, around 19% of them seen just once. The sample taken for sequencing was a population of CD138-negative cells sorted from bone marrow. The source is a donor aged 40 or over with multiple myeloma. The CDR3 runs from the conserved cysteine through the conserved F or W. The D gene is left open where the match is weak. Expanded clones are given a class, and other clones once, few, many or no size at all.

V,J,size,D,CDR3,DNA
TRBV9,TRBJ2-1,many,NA,CASSLGTRRYNEQFF,TGTGCCAGCAGCTTAGGGACTCGAAGATACAATGAGCAGTTCTTC
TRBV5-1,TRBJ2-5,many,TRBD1,CATKGGQEETQYF,TGCGCCACCAAAGGGGGACAGGAAGAGACCCAGTACTTC
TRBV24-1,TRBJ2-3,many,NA,CATSAGSVSTDTQYF,TGTGCCACCAGTGCTGGATCTGTCAGCACAGATACGCAGTATTTT
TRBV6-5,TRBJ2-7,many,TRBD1,CASSTGQGMYEQYF,TGTGCCAGCAGTACTGGACAGGGGATGTACGAGCAGTACTTC
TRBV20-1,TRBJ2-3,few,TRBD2,CSASPGRRTDTQYF,TGCAGTGCTAGTCCCGGGAGGCGCACAGATACGCAGTATTTT
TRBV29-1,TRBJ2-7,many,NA,CSARGGPTYEQYF,TGCAGCGCCCGTGGAGGTCCAACCTACGAGCAGTACTTC
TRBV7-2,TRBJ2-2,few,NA,CASSSQSRLITGELFF,TGTGCCAGCAGTTCCCAGAGTAGATTGATCACCGGGGAGCTGTTTTTT
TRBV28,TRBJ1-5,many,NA,CASAAGNNQPQHF,TGTGCCAGCGCGGCGGGGAATAATCAGCCCCAGCATTTT
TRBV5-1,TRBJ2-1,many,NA,CASSLESLAAGEQFF,TGCGCCAGCAGCTTGGAATCTTTAGCGGCAGGTGAGCAGTTCTTC
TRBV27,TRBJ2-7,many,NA,CASSSHRDQQYF,TGTGCCAGCAGTTCCCACAGGGACCAACAGTACTTC
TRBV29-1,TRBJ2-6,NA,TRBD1,CSVEARDRNSGANVLTF,TGCAGCGTTGAAGCCCGGGACAGGAACTCTGGGGCCAACGTCCTGACTTTC
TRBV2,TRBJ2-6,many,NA,CASSGLVSGANVLTF,TGTGCCAGCAGTGGGTTGGTCTCTGGGGCCAACGTCCTGACTTTC
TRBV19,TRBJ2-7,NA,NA,CASSSRQGLEQYF,TGTGCCAGTAGTTCCCGACAGGGACTGGAGCAGTACTTC
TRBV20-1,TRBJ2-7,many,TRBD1,CSARRGDRGTYEQYF,TGCAGTGCTAGAAGGGGGGACAGGGGAACCTACGAGCAGTACTTC
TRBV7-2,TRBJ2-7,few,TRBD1,CAGSLAGQGIYEQYF,TGTGCCGGCAGCTTAGCCGGACAGGGTATCTACGAGCAGTACTTC
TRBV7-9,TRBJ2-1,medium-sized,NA,CASSQVFGGYNEQFF,TGTGCCAGCAGCCAAGTGTTCGGAGGCTACAATGAGCAGTTCTTC
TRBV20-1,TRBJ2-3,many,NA,CSARGGARVTDTQYF,TGCAGTGCTAGAGGGGGAGCTAGGGTAACAGATACGCAGTATTTT
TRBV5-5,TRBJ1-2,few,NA,CASSLLAGYTF,TGTGCCAGCAGCTTGTTAGCTGGCTACACCTTC
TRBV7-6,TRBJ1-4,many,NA,CASSFGHTTNEKLFF,TGTGCCAGCAGCTTCGGACACACAACTAATGAAAAACTGTTTTTT
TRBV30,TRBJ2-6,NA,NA,CARSVGLSGANVLTF,TGTGCCCGGAGTGTGGGACTCTCTGGGGCCAACGTCCTGACTTTC
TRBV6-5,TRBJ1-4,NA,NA,CASSPGWTFEKLFF,TGTGCCAGCAGCCCCGGATGGACGTTCGAAAAACTGTTTTTT
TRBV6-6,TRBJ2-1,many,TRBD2,CASRVAGNEQFF,TGTGCCAGCAGAGTAGCGGGCAATGAGCAGTTCTTC
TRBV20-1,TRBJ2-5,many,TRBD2,CRPGGGYQETQYF,TGCAGGCCCGGGGGGGGGTACCAAGAGACCCAGTACTTC
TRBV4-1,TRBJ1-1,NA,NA,CASSYSLRSMNTKASF,TGCGCCAGCAGCTACAGCCTTCGATCCATGAACACTAAAGCTTCCTTT
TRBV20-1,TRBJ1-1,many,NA,CSARGDSADTEAFF,TGCAGTGCAAGAGGTGACTCGGCGGACACTGAAGCTTTCTTT
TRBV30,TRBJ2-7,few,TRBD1,CASEQGFQYEQYF,TGTGCCAGCGAACAGGGGTTCCAATACGAGCAGTACTTC
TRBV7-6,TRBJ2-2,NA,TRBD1,CASSWTGGNTGELFF,TGTGCCAGCAGCTGGACAGGGGGCAACACCGGGGAGCTGTTTTTT
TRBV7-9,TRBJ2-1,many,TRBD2,CASSLGGSTSGTF,TGTGCCAGCAGCTTAGGGGGTAGCACTAGCGGGACCTTC
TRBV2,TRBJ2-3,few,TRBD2,CASSSLGLAGGPRDTQYF,TGTGCCAGCAGTTCTTTGGGACTAGCGGGAGGGCCAAGAGATACGCAGTATTTT
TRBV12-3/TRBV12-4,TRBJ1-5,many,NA,CASSSQSNQPQHF,TGTGCCAGCAGCTCCCAAAGCAATCAGCCCCAGCATTTT
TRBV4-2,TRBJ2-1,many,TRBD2,CASSQDGGSGGVFSYNEQFF,TGTGCCAGCAGCCAAGATGGGGGTAGCGGGGGGGTATTCTCCTACAATGAGCAGTTCTTC
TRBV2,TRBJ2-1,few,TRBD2,CASSWGTSGKESNEQFF,TGTGCCAGCAGTTGGGGGACTAGCGGGAAAGAAAGCAATGAGCAGTTCTTC
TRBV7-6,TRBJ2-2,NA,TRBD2,CASSNSGTNTGELFF,TGTGCCAGCAGCAATAGCGGGACGAACACCGGGGAGCTGTTTTTT
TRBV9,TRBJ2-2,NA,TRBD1,CASSATGGPNTGELFF,TGTGCCAGCAGCGCAACAGGGGGACCGAACACCGGGGAGCTGTTTTTT
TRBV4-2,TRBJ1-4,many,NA,CASSQEQPGSRAEKLFF,TGTGCCAGCAGCCAAGAGCAGCCCGGCAGCAGGGCGGAAAAACTGTTTTTT
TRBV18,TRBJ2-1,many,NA,CASSLYMGPPYNEQFF,TGTGCCAGCTCACTTTACATGGGACCCCCCTACAATGAGCAGTTCTTC
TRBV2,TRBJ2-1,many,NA,CASTQGGVSSYNEQFF,TGTGCCAGCACCCAAGGGGGGGTTAGCTCCTACAATGAGCAGTTCTTC
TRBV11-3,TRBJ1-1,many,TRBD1,CASSLDRQGARMNTEAFF,TGTGCCAGCAGCTTAGATAGACAGGGTGCAAGAATGAACACTGAAGCTTTCTTT
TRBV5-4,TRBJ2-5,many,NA,CASSLFGTGQETQYF,TGTGCCAGCAGCTTGTTTGGGACGGGCCAAGAGACCCAGTACTTC
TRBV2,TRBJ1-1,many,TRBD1,CASRRDRGRQHVGSDTEAFF,TGTGCCAGCAGGCGGGACAGGGGGCGCCAACACGTAGGTTCGGACACTGAAGCTTTCTTT
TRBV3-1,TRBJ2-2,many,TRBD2,CASSQDPGLAGSGELFF,TGTGCCAGCAGCCAAGATCCCGGACTAGCGGGTTCCGGGGAGCTGTTTTTT
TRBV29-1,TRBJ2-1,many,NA,CSVLGSLDEQFF,TGCAGCGTTCTCGGCTCACTGGATGAGCAGTTCTTC
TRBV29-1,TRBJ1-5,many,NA,CSATTGLGGKPQHF,TGCAGCGCAACAACAGGGTTGGGGGGAAAGCCCCAGCATTTT
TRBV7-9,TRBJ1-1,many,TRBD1,CASSLTGGAGTEAFF,TGCGCCAGCAGCTTGACAGGGGGCGCGGGCACTGAAGCTTTCTTT
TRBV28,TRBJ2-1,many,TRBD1,CASSSGSGAGGDEQFF,TGTGCCAGCAGTTCCGGCTCTGGGGCAGGGGGCGATGAGCAGTTCTTC
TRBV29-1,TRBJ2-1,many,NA,CSVDKQGGGFNEQFF,TGCAGCGTTGATAAACAAGGGGGAGGGTTCAATGAGCAGTTCTTC
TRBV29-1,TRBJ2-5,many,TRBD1,CSVDTTGGETQYF,TGCAGCGTTGACACCACAGGGGGAGAGACCCAGTACTTC
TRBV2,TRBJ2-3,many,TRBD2,CATNSGGGADTQYF,TGTGCCACCAATTCGGGAGGAGGGGCAGATACGCAGTATTTT
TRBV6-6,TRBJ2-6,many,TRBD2,CASSYLQASGSSSGANVLTF,TGTGCCAGCAGTTACTTACAAGCAAGCGGGAGTAGCTCTGGGGCCAACGTCCTGACTTTC
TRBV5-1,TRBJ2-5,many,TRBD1,CASSRTGGFQETQYF,TGCGCCAGCAGCAGGACAGGGGGGTTCCAAGAGACCCAGTACTTC
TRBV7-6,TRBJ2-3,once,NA,CASSVSSQPTDTQYF,TGTGCCAGCAGCGTTTCGTCCCAGCCCACAGATACGCAGTATTTT
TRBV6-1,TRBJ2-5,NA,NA,CASRMGTSETQYF,TGTGCCAGCAGGATGGGGACGTCGGAGACCCAGTACTTC
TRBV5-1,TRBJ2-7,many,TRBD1,CASSLVVGTGNEQYF,TGCGCCAGCAGCTTGGTCGTCGGGACAGGTAACGAGCAGTACTTC